This TCR beta chain was sequenced in a study of human T cells and chemical hapten exposure. Study context: Sensitization involved placing 2% DPC onto a roughly 2 cm by roughly 2 cm region of upper inner arm skin. Alopecia universalis, totalis or areata was present in patients who were mostly female.

A remark on this clonotype: As yet, its antigen is unknown.

For the library, individual cDNA molecules each received unique molecular identifiers. TCRdb used MiXCR to reprocess the RACE reads, holding one entry per CDR3 protein. This table holds roughly 69,000 distinct CDR3 sequences, approximately 10% found once. Time point meaning: patch test 2, 6 weeks after DPC sensitization. The treatment is: therapeutic diphenylcyclopropenone sensitization with weekly scalp DPC. Germline CDR1 reads LGHDT; CDR2 reads YNNKEL (reference sequence). The length of the CDR3 is 16 residues. Trimming took 1 base from V and 1 from J, leaving 11 bases between them. Findings and limits, study-wide: Sensitization with DPC brought no change to TCRs above 1 in 1000 in frequency.

Source: whole blood, taken in connection with sensitization to the hapten diphenylcyclopropenone (DPC). V gene TRBV3-1 combines with J gene TRBJ2-1, with no clear D. This TCR was recovered from a woman aged 45 to 65 with alopecia areata. Some clones in this sample may be carry-over from other donors' samples. CDR3 in amino acids: CASSQVGEGSYNEQFF. The CDR3 DNA reads as TGTGCCAGCAGCCAAGTGGGCGAAGGATCCTACAATGAGCAGTTCTTC.